The count of the clone carrying this TCR beta chain is one. This specimen belongs to a study of cytomegalovirus exposure and HLA in healthy donors. CDR3 length equals 15 residues. V was clipped by 2 bases and J by 4 bases, with 13 bases between them. Per the germline V gene, CDR1 is MNHNS and CDR2 is SASEGT. Primers: 60 Vbeta forward and 13 Jbeta reverse. Libraries were prepared by immunoSEQ multiplex PCR; TCRdb keeps only in-frame clonotypes and omits some of them. The sample carries around 99,000 clones, approximately 84% recorded once. The gene calls are TRBV6-1 and TRBJ2-3; no clear D. The clonotype originates from a young man in good health and CMV-seronegative. Sequencing was done on a sample of PBMCs. The CDR3 nucleotides are TGTGCCAGCAGTGAAACCGATACCCCGGCAGATACGCAGTATTTT. This encodes CASSETDTPADTQYF.